This TCR beta chain was recorded in a study of CD8 T cells in Susac syndrome (dated by TCRdb to the late 2010s). In the study overall: The study used repertoire sequencing to test whether antigen drove CD8+ T cell activation and differentiation in Susac syndrome. The study compared CD8+ T cell repertoire clonality among roughly eleven healthy donors, approximately 14 Susac syndrome patients and roughly 15 multiple sclerosis patients. The study at large found these results: The TCR sequencing and HLA analysis was acknowledged to have included a relatively small number of individuals.

Worth noting for this clonotype: Its binding antigen is unknown. No qualities accompany the bases; no much larger clone lies one base away.

Peripheral blood CD8+ and CD4+ T cells from healthy donors, Susac syndrome patients and multiple sclerosis patients were profiled using high-throughput TCR beta sequencing. Treatment-naive patients with stable or active relapsing-remitting disease fulfilling revised McDonald criteria were used as multiple sclerosis controls. Bulk CD8+ and CD4+ T cells were purified by magnetic negative isolation, while CD8+ TEMRA cells were enriched using FACS. Blood was collected in EDTA tubes and processed within 24 hours, with PBMCs isolated through density gradient centrifugation. PBMCs intended for TCR sequencing were frozen in liquid nitrogen and were later thawed in a 37 degrees C water bath. Purity of sorted or isolated CD4+, CD8+ and CD8+ TEMRA cells was at least 90%. RNA was extracted using the RNeasy kit, and roughly 0.5 to 1 ug of the RNA was reverse transcribed with random hexamers. The immunoSEQ multiplex PCR assay, which covers 54 Vbeta and 13 Jbeta segments, was used to amplify TCR beta CDR3 regions. PCR amplification bias was corrected using a synthetic template baseline for primer optimization and computational correction. On the authors' methods: Reads were annotated to V, D and J genes according to IMGT and were analyzed with immunoSEQ Analyzer, with only productive sequences retained. Clonality was computed as one minus Shannon entropy normalized by log2 of the number of productive unique sequences. For each patient and control, public and private clones were evaluated within the 100 most prevalent clones. Susac-specific clones were defined as absent from healthy and MS cohorts, 1052 published viral clones and other ImmuneACCESS disease sequences. The public reads were quality trimmed at Q25 with fastp and then assembled into clones with MiXCR by TCRdb, keeping productive beta chains. Each CDR3 protein gets just one entry, which takes the most common genes and DNA from the rows behind it. These V and J calls originate from TCRdb's pipeline instead of the authors' own analysis. The sample profile shows about 430,000 distinct CDR3 sequences; 75% to 90% of them were found once. The ten largest clones represent approximately 0.12% of the sample.

The CDR3 measures 15 amino acids from cysteine to phenylalanine. Only the CDR3 DNA stays, 45 bases, in frame from base 1. V is reduced by 6 bases and J by 7 bases, leaving a spacing of 19 bases between them. CDR1 and CDR2 (SGHKS, YYEKEE) derive from the germline V gene (reference sequence). The V gene is TRBV5-5 and the J gene is TRBJ1-4; no D segment can be confidently identified. Sequenced: CD8+ T cells from PBMCs. The clonotype was recovered from a human donor with multiple sclerosis. The CDR3 reads CASTFIGFPGEKLFF. The DNA sequence follows: TGTGCCAGCACCTTTATCGGGTTCCCGGGTGAAAAACTGTTTTTT.